These T cell receptor beta chains were read from a single sample in a study of T-cell reconstitution after alpha-beta-depleted transplantation in children. A single record per CDR3 protein comes from TCRdb applying MiXCR to the PCR reads. This sample carries over 70,000 distinct CDR3 sequences, more than 10% of them seen once, and the ten largest clones take about 15%. Source: PBMCs from the stem cell graft donor, taken from the stem cell graft. Receptors originate from a human donor who donated a stem cell graft to a child with inherited bone marrow failure. The CDR3 runs from the conserved cysteine through the conserved F or W. Fields, in order: D gene, clone size, V gene, J gene, CDR3 DNA, CDR3 protein. D genes are given only for firm matches. Only some rows state a clone size, as once, few, many or a class for expanded clones.

d_gene: NA
abundance: once
v_gene: TRBV28
j_gene: TRBJ2-7
CDR3nt: TGTGCCAGCACCCGATGGGGCTACGAGCAGTACTTC
CDR3aa: CASTRWGYEQYF

d_gene: NA
abundance: few
v_gene: TRBV19
j_gene: TRBJ2-4
CDR3nt: TGTGCCAGTAGTATTTCCGCGGCCCCCGGAAGGAACATTCAGTACTTC
CDR3aa: CASSISAAPGRNIQYF

d_gene: NA
abundance: many
v_gene: TRBV11-2
j_gene: TRBJ1-2
CDR3nt: TGTGCCAGCAGCTTATTGGGGGACGGCTACACCTTC
CDR3aa: CASSLLGDGYTF

d_gene: NA
abundance: many
v_gene: TRBV7-8
j_gene: TRBJ1-6
CDR3nt: TGTGCCAGCAGTCGTACTCCCAAGGAATCACCCCTCCACTTT
CDR3aa: CASSRTPKESPLHF

d_gene: NA
abundance: NA
v_gene: TRBV5-1
j_gene: TRBJ2-3
CDR3nt: TGCGCCAGCAGGCCAGGGGCCACAGATACGCACTATTTT
CDR3aa: CASRPGATDTHYF

d_gene: NA
abundance: many
v_gene: TRBV4-3
j_gene: TRBJ1-5
CDR3nt: TGCGCCAGCAGCCAAGCTCAGGGGCGGGATCAGCCCCAGCATTTT
CDR3aa: CASSQAQGRDQPQHF

d_gene: TRBD1
abundance: many
v_gene: TRBV5-1
j_gene: TRBJ1-1
CDR3nt: TGCGCCAGCAGCTGGGGGACAGGCTTTGAAGCTTTCTTT
CDR3aa: CASSWGTGFEAFF

d_gene: TRBD2
abundance: many
v_gene: TRBV7-9
j_gene: TRBJ2-7
CDR3nt: TGTGCCAGCAGCTTCACGAGGACTAGCGGGGTCTACGAGCAGTACTTC
CDR3aa: CASSFTRTSGVYEQYF

d_gene: NA
abundance: many
v_gene: TRBV11-2
j_gene: TRBJ2-7
CDR3nt: TGTGCCAGCAGCTTAAGTACCTACGAGCAGTACTTC
CDR3aa: CASSLSTYEQYF

d_gene: NA
abundance: NA
v_gene: TRBV4-3
j_gene: TRBJ1-2
CDR3nt: TGCGCCAGCAGCCAAGGACAGGCTTTCTATGGCTACACCTTC
CDR3aa: CASSQGQAFYGYTF

d_gene: TRBD2
abundance: NA
v_gene: TRBV9
j_gene: TRBJ2-1
CDR3nt: TGTGCCAGCAGCGTAGGGCTAGCGGGAACCCACAATGAGCAGTTCTTC
CDR3aa: CASSVGLAGTHNEQFF

d_gene: TRBD1
abundance: many
v_gene: TRBV5-5
j_gene: TRBJ2-1
CDR3nt: TGTGCCAGCAGCCAAGACAGGGGCACCTACAATGAGCAGTTCTTC
CDR3aa: CASSQDRGTYNEQFF

d_gene: TRBD1
abundance: many
v_gene: TRBV20-1
j_gene: TRBJ2-5
CDR3nt: TGCAGTGGGGGGACAGCCCTACAAGAGACCCAGTACTTC
CDR3aa: CSGGTALQETQYF

d_gene: NA
abundance: many
v_gene: TRBV29-1
j_gene: TRBJ2-3
CDR3nt: TGCAGCGTTGTCCGGGGTTACACAGATACGCAGTATTTT
CDR3aa: CSVVRGYTDTQYF

d_gene: TRBD1
abundance: many
v_gene: TRBV20-1
j_gene: TRBJ2-1
CDR3nt: TGCAGTGCTACCCGACAGGGTCCCTACAATGAGCAGTTCTTC
CDR3aa: CSATRQGPYNEQFF

d_gene: NA
abundance: many
v_gene: TRBV5-1
j_gene: TRBJ2-1
CDR3nt: TGCGCCAGCAGCCCGGATCCCTCTAGTGAGCAGTTCTTC
CDR3aa: CASSPDPSSEQFF

d_gene: NA
abundance: NA
v_gene: TRBV3-1
j_gene: TRBJ2-1
CDR3nt: TGTGCCAGCAGCCGGCGACTTGGCGCCTACAATGAGCAGTTCTTC
CDR3aa: CASSRRLGAYNEQFF

d_gene: NA
abundance: many
v_gene: TRBV28
j_gene: TRBJ2-3
CDR3nt: TGTGCCAGCAGTCTAAGCGACTTCACAGATACGCAGTATTTT
CDR3aa: CASSLSDFTDTQYF

d_gene: NA
abundance: NA
v_gene: TRBV19
j_gene: TRBJ2-1
CDR3nt: TGTGCCAGTAGTTCTAGCGTCAATGAGCAGTTCTTC
CDR3aa: CASSSSVNEQFF

d_gene: TRBD2
abundance: NA
v_gene: TRBV30
j_gene: TRBJ2-7
CDR3nt: TGTGCCTGGAGTGGTTGGACTAGCGGGAGCCCGGATGAGCAGTACTTC
CDR3aa: CAWSGWTSGSPDEQYF

d_gene: NA
abundance: few
v_gene: TRBV4-3
j_gene: TRBJ2-2
CDR3nt: TGCGCCAGCAGCCAAGACCCCCCGCCAGGGAACACCGGGGAGCTGTTTTTT
CDR3aa: CASSQDPPPGNTGELFF

d_gene: NA
abundance: many
v_gene: TRBV7-9
j_gene: TRBJ2-5
CDR3nt: TGTGCCAGCAGCCCGCGCCAGCGGTCTGAAGAGACCCAGTACTTC
CDR3aa: CASSPRQRSEETQYF

d_gene: NA
abundance: many
v_gene: TRBV4-2
j_gene: TRBJ2-7
CDR3nt: TGTGCCAGCAGCCAAGATTTTGAGAACTACGAGCAGTACTTC
CDR3aa: CASSQDFENYEQYF

d_gene: TRBD2
abundance: many
v_gene: TRBV14
j_gene: TRBJ2-2
CDR3nt: TGTGCCAGCAGCCTAGCGGGAGTTCAGAACACCGGGGAGCTGTTTTTT
CDR3aa: CASSLAGVQNTGELFF

d_gene: NA
abundance: many
v_gene: TRBV12-3/TRBV12-4
j_gene: TRBJ1-4
CDR3nt: TGTGCCAGCAGTTTTAGACAGTTTAATGAAAAACTGTTTTTT
CDR3aa: CASSFRQFNEKLFF

d_gene: TRBD1
abundance: many
v_gene: TRBV5-6
j_gene: TRBJ2-1
CDR3nt: TGTGCCAGCAGCGGGGACAGGGGATACAATGAGCAGTTCTTC
CDR3aa: CASSGDRGYNEQFF

d_gene: NA
abundance: few
v_gene: TRBV7-2
j_gene: TRBJ2-1
CDR3nt: TGTGCCAGCAGCTTAGTATGGGGGCCCTACAATGAGCAGTTCTTC
CDR3aa: CASSLVWGPYNEQFF

d_gene: NA
abundance: NA
v_gene: TRBV7-2
j_gene: TRBJ2-1
CDR3nt: TGTGCCAGCAGCTTAGCGACAGTAACCTACAATGATCAGTTCTTC
CDR3aa: CASSLATVTYNDQFF

d_gene: NA
abundance: once
v_gene: TRBV12-5
j_gene: TRBJ2-2
CDR3nt: TGTGCTAGTGGTATGGGACCGGGGGAGCTGTTTTTT
CDR3aa: CASGMGPGELFF

d_gene: NA
abundance: many
v_gene: TRBV20-1
j_gene: TRBJ1-6
CDR3nt: TGCAGTGTCACCCTCGGGACGCATAATTCACCCCTCCACTTT
CDR3aa: CSVTLGTHNSPLHF

d_gene: TRBD1
abundance: many
v_gene: TRBV7-9
j_gene: TRBJ1-5
CDR3nt: TGTGCCAGCAGCCGGGACAGGGGGGGGCCCCAGCATTTT
CDR3aa: CASSRDRGGPQHF

d_gene: NA
abundance: many
v_gene: TRBV20-1
j_gene: TRBJ1-4
CDR3nt: TGCAGTGCTAGTGGGGGAACGGTGGGAGAAAAACTGTTTTTT
CDR3aa: CSASGGTVGEKLFF

d_gene: NA
abundance: NA
v_gene: TRBV7-9
j_gene: TRBJ1-1
CDR3nt: TGTGCCAGCAGCTTCCATCGGAGTCTAAACACTGAAGCTTTCTTT
CDR3aa: CASSFHRSLNTEAFF

d_gene: NA
abundance: NA
v_gene: TRBV7-2
j_gene: TRBJ2-7
CDR3nt: TGTGCCAGCAGCTTAGTCCCTCAGGGTACCTACGAGCAGTACTTC
CDR3aa: CASSLVPQGTYEQYF

d_gene: NA
abundance: many
v_gene: TRBV5-5
j_gene: TRBJ1-5
CDR3nt: TGTGCCAGCAGCTTGGAGGACACCTATCAGCCCCAGCATTTT
CDR3aa: CASSLEDTYQPQHF

d_gene: NA
abundance: many
v_gene: TRBV5-1
j_gene: TRBJ2-7
CDR3nt: TGCGCCTTACGGCGGACAGCGACCTACGAGCAGTACTTC
CDR3aa: CALRRTATYEQYF

d_gene: NA
abundance: many
v_gene: TRBV7-2
j_gene: TRBJ1-2
CDR3nt: TGTGCCAGCAGCTTAGCCACAGCCCTGTTCAACTATGGCTACACCTTC
CDR3aa: CASSLATALFNYGYTF

d_gene: TRBD2
abundance: few
v_gene: TRBV19
j_gene: TRBJ2-2
CDR3nt: TGTGCCAGTAGTAGGGGACTAGCGGGAGCTGGTACCGGGGAGCTGTTTTTT
CDR3aa: CASSRGLAGAGTGELFF

d_gene: TRBD1
abundance: many
v_gene: TRBV29-1
j_gene: TRBJ2-1
CDR3nt: TGCAGCGTAGATCCCGGGACAGGCTACAATGAGCAGTTCTTC
CDR3aa: CSVDPGTGYNEQFF

d_gene: TRBD2
abundance: many
v_gene: TRBV9
j_gene: TRBJ2-1
CDR3nt: TGTGCCAGCAGCGTAGAACTAGCGGGAGTAGAGCAGTTCTTC
CDR3aa: CASSVELAGVEQFF

d_gene: TRBD1
abundance: many
v_gene: TRBV5-1
j_gene: TRBJ1-1
CDR3nt: TGCGCCAGCGCGACAGGGTCATTGGACACTGAAGCTTTCTTT
CDR3aa: CASATGSLDTEAFF

d_gene: TRBD2
abundance: many
v_gene: TRBV4-3
j_gene: TRBJ2-5
CDR3nt: TGCGCCAGCAGCCAAGAGAGAGCGGGGGGCCGACAAGAGACCCAGTACTTC
CDR3aa: CASSQERAGGRQETQYF

d_gene: TRBD2
abundance: NA
v_gene: TRBV2
j_gene: TRBJ2-1
CDR3nt: TGTGCCAGCAGTGAATTGGGACTAGCGGGAAGTAATGAGCAGTTCTTC
CDR3aa: CASSELGLAGSNEQFF

d_gene: NA
abundance: many
v_gene: TRBV5-1
j_gene: TRBJ1-1
CDR3nt: TGCGCCAGCAGCCGGAGAGAGAACACTGAAGCTTTCTTT
CDR3aa: CASSRRENTEAFF

d_gene: TRBD1
abundance: NA
v_gene: TRBV7-6
j_gene: TRBJ1-2
CDR3nt: TGTGCCAGCAGCCTGGGACAGGAATATGGCTACACCTTC
CDR3aa: CASSLGQEYGYTF

d_gene: NA
abundance: many
v_gene: TRBV20-1
j_gene: TRBJ1-3
CDR3nt: TGCAGTGCTACAGGGGTCCTCTCTGGAAACACCATATATTTT
CDR3aa: CSATGVLSGNTIYF

d_gene: TRBD1
abundance: many
v_gene: TRBV10-3
j_gene: TRBJ1-2
CDR3nt: TGTGCCATCAGTCCGGGGACAGCCGGGGGGCACACCTTC
CDR3aa: CAISPGTAGGHTF

d_gene: NA
abundance: many
v_gene: TRBV9
j_gene: TRBJ2-5
CDR3nt: TGTGCCAGCAGCGTAGACGGGAGCGGAGAGACCCAGTACTTC
CDR3aa: CASSVDGSGETQYF

d_gene: TRBD2
abundance: many
v_gene: TRBV30
j_gene: TRBJ2-1
CDR3nt: TGTGCCTGGAGTTGGGGGGGTGAGCAGTTCTTC
CDR3aa: CAWSWGGEQFF

d_gene: NA
abundance: NA
v_gene: TRBV24-1
j_gene: TRBJ1-5
CDR3nt: TGTGCCACCTCACCCAGGGGAAGTGGCAATCAGCCCCAGCATTTT
CDR3aa: CATSPRGSGNQPQHF

d_gene: TRBD2
abundance: many
v_gene: TRBV18
j_gene: TRBJ2-1
CDR3nt: TGTGCCAGCTCACCCCTAGCGGGAGAGACTGAGCAGTTCTTC
CDR3aa: CASSPLAGETEQFF

d_gene: TRBD1
abundance: many
v_gene: TRBV5-1
j_gene: TRBJ1-1
CDR3nt: TGCGCCAGCGCTTTTCGGACAGGGGTGACTGAAGCTTTCTTT
CDR3aa: CASAFRTGVTEAFF

d_gene: NA
abundance: many
v_gene: TRBV7-2
j_gene: TRBJ2-3
CDR3nt: TGTGCCAGCAGCTTAGCCCTTCAGGGGAGGGGGTATTTT
CDR3aa: CASSLALQGRGYF

d_gene: NA
abundance: many
v_gene: TRBV6-1
j_gene: TRBJ1-2
CDR3nt: TGTGCCAGCAGTGTAGGGCAGGGCGACCGATATGGCTACACCTTC
CDR3aa: CASSVGQGDRYGYTF